The 14 T cell receptor beta chains listed next were all sequenced from one sample in a study of blood T cell repertoires in COVID-19. Measured with immunoSEQ multiplex PCR; TCRdb has only the in-frame clones, and not every one. The data hold 450,000 to 600,000 clones, with about nine tenths observed a single time. The specimen sequenced was PBMCs or T cells enriched from blood (not recorded which). The source is a woman between 18 and 29 years old who had recovered from COVID-19.

V gene TRBV11-2 combines with J gene TRBJ1-2, with D perhaps matching TRBD1 (5 bases). The CDR3 loop spans 16 amino acids. Looked up from germline, CDR1 is SGHAT and CDR2 is FQNNGV. V lost 4 bases and J 4 bases, leaving 19 bases between the germline ends. The CDR3 DNA sequence: TGTGCCAGCAGCTCCCCCCGGGGGGGACGGACCTATGGCTACACCTTC. Translation: CASSSPRGGRTYGYTF.

Only one count was recorded for this clone. The CDR3 region is CATSDPAGGPPYF. CDR3 bases: TGTGCCACCAGTGATCCAGCGGGGGGGCCTCCGTATTTT. The chain uses TRBV24-1 and TRBJ2-3, with TRBD2 identical over 10 bases. Trimming removed 3 bases from V and 14 bases from J; junction bases left unmatched: 7. The CDR3 totals 13 residues. Germline assignment: CDR1 KGHDR and CDR2 SFDVKD.

This clone was seen a single time. The J gene is TRBJ1-1, the V gene TRBV5-8; the D gene is possibly TRBD1 (5 bases). V gave up 0 bases and J gave up 0 bases, with 12 bases separating them. The length of the CDR3 is 16 residues. Per the germline V gene, CDR1 is SGHTS and CDR2 is YDEGEE. The CDR3: CASSLALAGLNTEAFF. As DNA, the CDR3 is TGTGCCAGCAGCTTGGCCCTGGCAGGGCTGAACACTGAAGCTTTCTTT.

V is TRBV19 and J is TRBJ2-2; 7 nucleotides line up with TRBD1. The CDR3 has 15 residues. Unmatched junction bases numbered 5, after V lost 7 bases and J lost 0 bases. Germline values: CDR1 LNHDA, CDR2 SQIVND (reference sequence). CDR3 residues: CASKGGLSNTGELFF. CDR3 in DNA: TGTGCCAGTAAAGGGGGCCTGTCGAACACCGGGGAGCTGTTTTTT.

J is TRBJ1-3 and V is TRBV21-1; the table's D call, TRBD1, has no DNA check behind it. TRBV21-1 is noted as a pseudogene. The CDR3 totals 18 residues. The CDR3 DNA reads TGTGCCAGCAGCATCCCCCCTCGAACAATTCGTGATAGAAACACCATATATTTT. Translation: CASSIPPRTIRDRNTIYF.

The chain uses TRBV5-1 and TRBJ2-1; 7 bases map to TRBD1. Trimming took 2 bases from V and 3 from J; bases not matched to a gene: 5. Germline CDR1 is SGHRS and CDR2 is YFSETQ. This CDR3 contains 15 residues. For the CDR3, the DNA is TGCGCCAGCAGCTTCCAGGGGGACGGCTACAATGAGCAGTTCTTC. This translates into CASSFQGDGYNEQFF.

This clone has a count of ten or more. The chain carries TRBV19 and TRBJ2-7; D is possibly TRBD1 (6 bases). With 6 bases removed from V and 2 bases from J, the gap between germline ends came to 14 bases. The CDR3 sequence is 14 residues long. Germline CDR1 reads LNHDA; CDR2 reads SQIVND (reference sequence). DNA for the CDR3: TGTGCCAGTAGACCGGGCAGGGGACCCTACGAGCAGTACTTC. Translated: CASRPGRGPYEQYF.

The gene calls are TRBV24-1 and TRBJ2-7; D may be TRBD1 (6 bases). The CDR3 length is 14 residues. Germline assignment: CDR1 KGHDR and CDR2 SFDVKD. V was clipped by 7 bases and J by 7 bases, with 19 bases between them. CDR3 sequence reads: CATSAGTGFREQYF. DNA for the CDR3: TGTGCCACCAGCGCAGGTACAGGGTTCCGGGAGCAGTACTTC.

In its sample, this clone was seen once. This chain uses TRBV5-1 with TRBJ1-2; a weak D match, TRBD1 (6 bases). CDR1 and CDR2 (germline): SGHRS, YFSETQ. This CDR3 has 12 residues. V shed 4 bases and J shed 6 bases, with 10 bases lying between them. CDR3 sequence: CASSADRDGYTF. The CDR3 region has the DNA TGCGCCAGCAGCGCGGACAGAGATGGCTACACCTTC.

This CDR3 is CASSVARLGGGTDTQYF. The CDR3 DNA reads TGTGCCAGCAGCGTAGCTCGGCTAGGGGGTGGCACAGATACGCAGTATTTT. J is TRBJ2-3 and V is TRBV9; D is possibly TRBD1 (6 bases). This CDR3 region has 17 residues. Trimming stripped 0 bases from V and 1 base from J, with 15 bases between. Germline V gene data show CDR1 as SGDLS and CDR2 as YYNGEE.

The CDR3 DNA sequence: TGTGCCAGCAGGGAGACAGGGGGCTCCTATGGCTACACCTTC. It is translated as CASRETGGSYGYTF. The chain couples TRBV2 to TRBJ1-2; 10 positions agree with TRBD1. The CDR3 runs to 14 residues. Unmatched junction bases numbered 5, after V lost 6 bases and J lost 4 bases. Per the germline V gene, CDR1 is SNHLY and CDR2 is FYNNEI.

This clone was observed a single time. This chain uses TRBV2 with TRBJ2-3; TRBD2 is a possible D gene (7 bases). CDR1 SNHLY and CDR2 FYNNEI come from the germline V gene. With 10 bases removed from V and 2 bases from J, the gap between germline ends came to 13 bases. The CDR3 extends over 13 amino acids. In nucleotides, the CDR3 is TGTGCCACCAAGGGGGGGCTCACAGATACGCAGTATTTT. Protein sequence: CATKGGLTDTQYF.

The chain uses TRBV24-1 and TRBJ2-3; TRBD2 matches 7 bases. The CDR3 has 14 residues. V lost 7 bases to trimming and J lost 14 bases; unmatched junction nucleotides: 17. Germline CDR1 and CDR2: KGHDR and SFDVKD. CDR3 region: CATRGGVFRGPPYF. The CDR3 DNA follows: TGTGCCACCAGGGGGGGGGTCTTTCGGGGCCCCCCGTATTTT.

This chain uses TRBV2 with TRBJ2-5; the D gene is possibly TRBD1 (5 bases). Germline lookup yields CDR1 SNHLY and CDR2 FYNNEI. The CDR3 has 15 amino acids. V lost 6 bases and J lost 2, with 16 bases in between. CDR3 region: CASSPPLTAQETQYF. CDR3 DNA: TGTGCCAGCAGCCCCCCTTTGACAGCGCAAGAGACCCAGTACTTC.